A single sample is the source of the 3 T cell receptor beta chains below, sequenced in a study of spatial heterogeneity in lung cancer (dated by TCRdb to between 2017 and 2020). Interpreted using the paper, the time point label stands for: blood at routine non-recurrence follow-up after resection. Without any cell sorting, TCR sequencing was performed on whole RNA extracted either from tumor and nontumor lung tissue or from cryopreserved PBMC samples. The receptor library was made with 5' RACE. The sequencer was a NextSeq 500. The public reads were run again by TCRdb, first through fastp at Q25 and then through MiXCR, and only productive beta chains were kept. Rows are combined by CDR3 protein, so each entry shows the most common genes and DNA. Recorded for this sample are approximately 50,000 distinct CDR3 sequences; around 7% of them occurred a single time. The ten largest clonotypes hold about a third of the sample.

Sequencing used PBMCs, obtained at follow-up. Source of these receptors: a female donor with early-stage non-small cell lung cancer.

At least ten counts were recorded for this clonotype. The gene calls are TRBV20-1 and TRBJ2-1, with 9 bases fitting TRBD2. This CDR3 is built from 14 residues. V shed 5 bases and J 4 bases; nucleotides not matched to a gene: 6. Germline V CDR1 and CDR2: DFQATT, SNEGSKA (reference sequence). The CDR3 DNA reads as TGCAGTGCTCCATGGCGGGGGGGGTACAATGAGCAGTTCTTC. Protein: CSAPWRGGYNEQFF.

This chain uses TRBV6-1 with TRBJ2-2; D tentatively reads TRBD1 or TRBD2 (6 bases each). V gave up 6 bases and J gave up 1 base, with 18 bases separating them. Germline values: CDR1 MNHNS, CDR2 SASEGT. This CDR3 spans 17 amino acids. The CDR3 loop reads CASRRGATAKNTGELFF. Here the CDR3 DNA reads TGTGCCAGCAGGAGGGGGGCGACAGCGAAGAACACCGGGGAGCTGTTTTTT.

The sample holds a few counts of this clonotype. The CDR3 sequence: CASKTGDVSYEQYF. The CDR3 nucleotides read TGTGCCAGCAAGACAGGGGACGTCTCCTACGAGCAGTACTTC. J is TRBJ2-7 and V is TRBV28, with 8 bases lining up with TRBD1. V shed 7 bases and J 0 bases; nucleotides not matched to a gene: 5. CDR3 size: 14 residues. Per germline, CDR1 MDHEN and CDR2 SYDVKM.